The rows below give T cell receptor beta chains drawn from one sample of a study of T-cell memory formation after mild COVID-19. TCRdb ran MiXCR on the 5' RACE reads and lists one entry per CDR3 protein. The sample holds about 310,000 distinct CDR3 sequences, around a sixth seen once. The specimen sequenced was PBMCs or a T cell subset sorted from them (not recorded which). The source of these receptors is a man younger than 30 who had mild COVID-19 (a few samples of this study predate the infection). Cell type and time point are not known. CDR3s include the opening cysteine and the closing phenylalanine or tryptophan. D genes are given only for firm matches. Only part of the rows carry a size: once, few, many, or a class if the clone is expanded.

>TRBD1|TRBV29-1|TRBJ1-2|-
CSLGTDYGYTF
TGCAGCTTGGGGACAGACTATGGCTACACCTTC
>TRBD2|TRBV11-2|TRBJ2-1|many
CASSFSLRGLKPGLAGGKYNEQFF
TGTGCCAGCAGCTTCTCCCTCAGGGGACTTAAGCCGGGACTAGCGGGGGGGAAATACAATGAGCAGTTCTTC
>-|TRBV12-3/TRBV12-4|TRBJ1-2|few
CASSLGGSLHTF
TGTGCCAGCAGTTTAGGTGGATCCTTACACACCTTC
>TRBD2|TRBV20-1|TRBJ2-3|few
CSARDILAEDTQYF
TGCAGTGCTAGAGATATCCTAGCGGAGGATACGCAGTATTTT
>-|TRBV5-1|TRBJ2-2|few
CASSLGEVRMGRELFF
TGCGCCAGCAGCTTGGGTGAAGTGAGGATGGGGAGGGAGCTGTTTTTT
>TRBD1|TRBV6-5|TRBJ1-2|few
CASSYRDRGGYTF
TGTGCCAGCAGTTACAGGGACAGAGGGGGCTACACCTTC
>-|TRBV6-2/TRBV6-3|TRBJ1-2|-
CASSYSPRDGRYGYTF
TGTGCCAGCAGTTACTCACCCCGGGACGGAAGATATGGCTACACCTTC
>TRBD1|TRBV11-2|TRBJ1-2|many
CASSSGQDYGYTF
TGTGCCAGCAGCTCCGGACAGGATTATGGCTACACCTTC
>TRBD1|TRBV25-1|TRBJ1-6|once
CASRDRGSPLHF
TGTGCCAGCAGGGACAGGGGCTCACCCCTCCACTTT
>TRBD2|TRBV6-4|TRBJ2-1|-
CASSVGGGAYNEQFF
TGTGCCAGCAGTGTTGGCGGGGGGGCGTACAATGAGCAGTTCTTC
>-|TRBV4-3|TRBJ2-3|-
CASSQDSGALSTDTQYF
TGCGCCAGCAGCCAAGATTCGGGCGCGTTAAGCACAGATACGCAGTATTTT
>-|TRBV24-1|TRBJ2-1|-
CASGSGYNEQFF
TGTGCCAGCGGTTCGGGATACAATGAGCAGTTCTTC
>-|TRBV6-6|TRBJ1-2|-
CASRTTDNYGYTF
TGTGCCAGCAGGACGACCGATAACTATGGCTACACCTTC
>TRBD2|TRBV5-1|TRBJ2-5|few
CASRLAGGPVEETQYF
TGCGCCAGCAGGCTAGCGGGGGGGCCGGTGGAGGAGACCCAGTACTTC
>-|TRBV14|TRBJ2-1|-
CASSQVDLPLTEQFF
TGTGCCAGCAGCCAAGTGGATTTGCCTTTGACAGAGCAGTTCTTC
>TRBD1|TRBV29-1|TRBJ2-1|-
CSGAGGYTYNEQFF
TGCAGCGGTGCAGGGGGCTATACCTACAATGAGCAGTTCTTC